The present T cell receptor (beta chain) was sequenced within a study of ipilimumab plus nivolumab after autologous stem cell transplantation. Whole-study findings and limits: TCR repertoire, Treg phenotype and gut microbiota reportedly support more study of this approach.

Ipilimumab, 1 mg/kg, started 14 to 28 days after autologous transplant. Patients received nivolumab 3 mg/kg at weeks 1, 4, 7, 10, then fortnightly to week 26. The CDR3 covers 16 residues. Data came from immunoSEQ multiplex PCR; TCRdb stores just in-frame clones and leaves some out. The sample holds several thousand clones; about 70% are singletons and the top ten take 28%. A word on this clone: What it binds is not known.

The chain joins TRBV21-1 to TRBJ1-1; TRBD1, the table's D call, lacks a check against the DNA. TRBV21-1 is termed a pseudogene. This specimen was PBMCs, taken in a trial of ipilimumab plus nivolumab as post-transplant consolidation. This clonotype was sampled from a male donor with multiple myeloma. In DNA, the CDR3 is TGTGCCAGCAGCACAGGACAGGGCGGGGTAAGCACTGAAGCTTTCTTT. It specifies CASSTGQGGVSTEAFF.